This T cell receptor beta chain was found in a study of blood T cell repertoires in COVID-19. The CDR3 spans 15 residues. V dropped 2 bases and J dropped 0 bases, with 8 bases sitting between them. CDR1 and CDR2 (germline): SGHTA, FQGNSA. Method: immunoSEQ multiplex PCR; TCRdb's copy keeps in-frame clones and lacks some. Here the sample spans about 360,000 clones, less than 90% being singletons. The sequenced material came from peripheral blood. The chain links TRBV7-2 to TRBJ1-3, with D unresolved. This clonotype originated in a woman aged 55-75 years with COVID-19, enrolled during active disease. The CDR3 DNA sequence: TGTGCCAGCAGCTTAAATGCGGTCTCTGGAAACACCATATATTTT. Translation: CASSLNAVSGNTIYF. Based on the CDR3 plus reference TRBV7-2 and TRBJ1-3, the full variable domain is GAGVSQSPSNKVTEKGKDVELRCDPISGHTALYWYRQSLGQGLEFLIYFQGNSAPDKSGLPSDRFSAERTGGSVSTLTIQRTQQEDSAVYLCASSLNAVSGNTIYFGEGSWLTVV.